Sequencing of this TCR beta chain was carried out in a study of blood T cells in healthy people across ages. Points from the study as a whole: Long-lived donors carried more naive CD4+ cells and greater diversity than aged donors.

CDR3 size: 15 residues. Germline assignment: CDR1 MGHRA and CDR2 YSYEKL. After removal of 3 bases from V and 8 bases from J, the junction contained 10 bases not matched to a gene. A sample-barcoded 5' primer and a J-beta primer mix were used in a second PCR of roughly 7 to 12 cycles. TCRdb ran MiXCR on the 5' RACE reads and lists one entry per CDR3 protein. The repertoire holds 1.5 million to 2 million distinct CDR3 sequences, with approximately 39% as singletons. Details on this clonotype: Its target is not known.

Source material: blood. The sequence derives from a human donor in good health. The gene calls are TRBV4-1 and TRBJ1-2; TRBD1 agrees at 9 bases. CDR3 DNA: TGCGCCAGCAGCCACCTACAACAGGGGGCTCGGGGCTACACCTTC. This sequence encodes CASSHLQQGARGYTF.